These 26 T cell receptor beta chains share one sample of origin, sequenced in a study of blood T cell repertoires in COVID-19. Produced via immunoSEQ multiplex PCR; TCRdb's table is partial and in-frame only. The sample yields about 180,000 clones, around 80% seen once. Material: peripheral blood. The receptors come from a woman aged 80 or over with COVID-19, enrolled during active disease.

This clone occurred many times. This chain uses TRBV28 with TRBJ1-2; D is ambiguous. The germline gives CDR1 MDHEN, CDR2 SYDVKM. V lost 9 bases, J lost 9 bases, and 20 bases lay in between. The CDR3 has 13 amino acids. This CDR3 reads CASRTGIFICYTF. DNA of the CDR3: TGTGCCAGTCGGACCGGGATTTTTATATGCTACACCTTC.

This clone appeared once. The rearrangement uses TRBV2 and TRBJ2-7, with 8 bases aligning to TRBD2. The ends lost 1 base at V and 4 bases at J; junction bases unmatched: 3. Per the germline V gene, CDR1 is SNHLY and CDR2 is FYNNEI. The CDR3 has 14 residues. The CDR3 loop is CASSEGSGVYEQYF. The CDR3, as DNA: TGTGCCAGCAGTGAAGGTAGCGGGGTATACGAGCAGTACTTC.

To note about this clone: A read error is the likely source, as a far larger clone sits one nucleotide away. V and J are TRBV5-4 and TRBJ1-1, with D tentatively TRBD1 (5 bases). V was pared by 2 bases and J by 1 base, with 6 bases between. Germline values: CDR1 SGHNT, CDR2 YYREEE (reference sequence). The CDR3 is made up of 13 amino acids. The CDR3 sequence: CASSFDRNTEAFF. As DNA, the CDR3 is TGTGCCAGCAGCTTCGACAGGAACACTGAAGCTTTCTTT.

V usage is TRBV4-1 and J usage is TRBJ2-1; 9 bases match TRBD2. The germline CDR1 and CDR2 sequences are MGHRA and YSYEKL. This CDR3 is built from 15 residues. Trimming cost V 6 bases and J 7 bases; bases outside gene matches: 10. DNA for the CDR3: TGCGCCAGCAGAGCGGGTGGACTAGCGAGGAATGAGCAGTTCTTC. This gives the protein CASRAGGLARNEQFF.

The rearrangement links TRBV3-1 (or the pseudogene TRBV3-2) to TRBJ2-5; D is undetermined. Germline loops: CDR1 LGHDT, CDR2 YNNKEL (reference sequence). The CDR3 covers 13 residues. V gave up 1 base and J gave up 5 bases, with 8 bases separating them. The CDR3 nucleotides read TGTGCCAGCAGCCAAGGAATCGGGGAGACCCAGTACTTC. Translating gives CASSQGIGETQYF.

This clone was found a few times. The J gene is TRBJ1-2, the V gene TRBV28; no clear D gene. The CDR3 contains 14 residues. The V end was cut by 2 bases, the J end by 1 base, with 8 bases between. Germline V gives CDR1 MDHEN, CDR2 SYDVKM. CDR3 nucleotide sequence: TGTGCCAGCAGTTTAGGAGAATTTAACTATGGCTACACCTTC. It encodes CASSLGEFNYGYTF.

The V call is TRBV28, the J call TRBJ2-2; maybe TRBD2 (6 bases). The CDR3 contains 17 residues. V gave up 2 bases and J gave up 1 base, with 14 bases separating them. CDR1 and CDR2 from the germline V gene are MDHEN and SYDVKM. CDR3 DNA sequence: TGTGCCAGCAGTTTACCCCCCCGGCGGGAGAACACCGGGGAGCTGTTTTTT. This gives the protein CASSLPPRRENTGELFF.

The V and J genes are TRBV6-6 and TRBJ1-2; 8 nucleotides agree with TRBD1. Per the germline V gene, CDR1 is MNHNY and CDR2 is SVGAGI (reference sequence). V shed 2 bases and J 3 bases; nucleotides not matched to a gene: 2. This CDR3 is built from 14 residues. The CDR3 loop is CASSYLQGDYGYTF. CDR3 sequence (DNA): TGTGCCAGCAGTTACCTACAGGGGGACTATGGCTACACCTTC.

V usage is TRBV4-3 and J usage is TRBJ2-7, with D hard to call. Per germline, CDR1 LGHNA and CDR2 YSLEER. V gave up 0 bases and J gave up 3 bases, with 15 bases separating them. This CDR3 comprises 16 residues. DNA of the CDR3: TGCGCCAGCAGCCAAGATCGCCCCGGTTCGGGCTACGAGCAGTACTTC. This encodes CASSQDRPGSGYEQYF.

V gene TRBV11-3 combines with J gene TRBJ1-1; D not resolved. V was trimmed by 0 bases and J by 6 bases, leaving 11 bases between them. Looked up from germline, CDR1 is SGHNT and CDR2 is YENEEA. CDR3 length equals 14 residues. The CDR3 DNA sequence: TGTGCCAGCAGCTTAGATAGGGAGCTCGCTGAAGCTTTCTTT. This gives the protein CASSLDRELAEAFF.

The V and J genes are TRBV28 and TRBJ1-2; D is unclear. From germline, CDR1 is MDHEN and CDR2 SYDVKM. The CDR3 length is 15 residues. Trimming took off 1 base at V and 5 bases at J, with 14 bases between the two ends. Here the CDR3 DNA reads TGTGCCAGCAGTTTATTGGCCCGCCGCGGGTATGGCTACACCTTC. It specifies CASSLLARRGYGYTF.

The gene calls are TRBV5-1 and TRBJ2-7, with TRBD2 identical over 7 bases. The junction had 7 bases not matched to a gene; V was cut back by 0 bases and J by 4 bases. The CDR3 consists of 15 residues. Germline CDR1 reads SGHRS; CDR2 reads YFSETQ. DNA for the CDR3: TGCGCCAGCAGCTTGGGGGGCGGGAGCGAGTACGAGCAGTACTTC. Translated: CASSLGGGSEYEQYF.

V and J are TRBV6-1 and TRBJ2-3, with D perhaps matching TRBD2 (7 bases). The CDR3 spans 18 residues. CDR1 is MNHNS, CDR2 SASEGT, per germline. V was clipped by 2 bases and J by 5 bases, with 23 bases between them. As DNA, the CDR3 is TGTGCCAGCAGTGAACTACTGGCGGGTGGGGGGGCCAGAGATACGCAGTATTTT. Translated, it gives CASSELLAGGGARDTQYF.

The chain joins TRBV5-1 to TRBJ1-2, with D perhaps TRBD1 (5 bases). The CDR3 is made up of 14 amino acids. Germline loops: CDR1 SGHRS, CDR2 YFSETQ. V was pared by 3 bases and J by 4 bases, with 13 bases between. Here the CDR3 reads CASSWGGRIYGYTF. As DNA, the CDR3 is TGCGCCAGCAGCTGGGGGGGTCGGATCTATGGCTACACCTTC.

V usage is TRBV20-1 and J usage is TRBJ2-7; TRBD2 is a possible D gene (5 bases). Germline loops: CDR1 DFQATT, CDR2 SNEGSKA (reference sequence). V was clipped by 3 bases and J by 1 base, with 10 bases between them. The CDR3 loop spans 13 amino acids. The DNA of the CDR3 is TGCAGTGCTAGTAAGCGGAATTCCTACGAGCAGTACTTC. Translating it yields CSASKRNSYEQYF.

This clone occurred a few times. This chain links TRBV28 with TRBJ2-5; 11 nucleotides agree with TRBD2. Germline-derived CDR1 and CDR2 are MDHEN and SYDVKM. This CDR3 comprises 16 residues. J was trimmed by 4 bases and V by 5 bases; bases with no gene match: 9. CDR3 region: CASSPDPGLAGETQYF. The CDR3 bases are TGTGCCAGCAGTCCAGATCCAGGACTAGCGGGAGAGACCCAGTACTTC.

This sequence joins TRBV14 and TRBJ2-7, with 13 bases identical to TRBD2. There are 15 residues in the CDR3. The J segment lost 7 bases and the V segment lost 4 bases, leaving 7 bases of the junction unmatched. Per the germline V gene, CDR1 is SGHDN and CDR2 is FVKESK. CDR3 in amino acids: CASSPGLAGVWEQYF. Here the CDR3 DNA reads TGTGCCAGCAGCCCTGGACTAGCGGGGGTATGGGAGCAGTACTTC.

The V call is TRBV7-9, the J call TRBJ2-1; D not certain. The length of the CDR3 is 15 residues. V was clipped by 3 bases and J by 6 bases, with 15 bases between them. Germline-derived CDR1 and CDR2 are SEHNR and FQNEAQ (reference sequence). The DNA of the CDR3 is TGTGCCAGCAGCTTTAAGACTCGTTTGGGCAATGAGCAGTTCTTC. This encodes CASSFKTRLGNEQFF.

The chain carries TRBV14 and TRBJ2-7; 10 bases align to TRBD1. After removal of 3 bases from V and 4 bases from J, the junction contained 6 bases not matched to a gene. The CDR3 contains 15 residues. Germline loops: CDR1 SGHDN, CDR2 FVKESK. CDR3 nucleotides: TGTGCCAGCAGCCAGCGACAGGGGGCGGGGTACGAGCAGTACTTC. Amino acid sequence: CASSQRQGAGYEQYF.

Written as DNA, the CDR3 is TGTGCCAGCAGCTTGGTCAGGGGCACTGAAGCTTTCTTT. Amino acid sequence: CASSLVRGTEAFF. The chain uses TRBV5-8 and TRBJ1-1; a possible D gene is TRBD1 (6 bases). This CDR3 region has 13 residues. The ends were cut back, 0 bases at V and 4 bases at J, with 7 bases in the middle. CDR1 and CDR2 from the germline V gene are SGHTS and YDEGEE.

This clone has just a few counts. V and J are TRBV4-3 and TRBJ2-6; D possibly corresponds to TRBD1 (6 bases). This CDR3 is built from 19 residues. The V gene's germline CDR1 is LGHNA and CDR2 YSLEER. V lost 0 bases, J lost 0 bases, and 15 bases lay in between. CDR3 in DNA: TGCGCCAGCAGCCAAGATGGACAGCAATCCCGCTCTGGGGCCAACGTCCTGACTTTC. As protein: CASSQDGQQSRSGANVLTF.

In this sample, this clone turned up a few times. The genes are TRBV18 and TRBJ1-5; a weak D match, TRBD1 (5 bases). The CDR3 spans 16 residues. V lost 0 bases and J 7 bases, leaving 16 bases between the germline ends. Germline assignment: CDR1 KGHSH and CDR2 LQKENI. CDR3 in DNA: TGTGCCAGCTCACCACCGTCCGGGGGGGGAAGACAGCCCCAGCATTTT. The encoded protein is CASSPPSGGGRQPQHF.

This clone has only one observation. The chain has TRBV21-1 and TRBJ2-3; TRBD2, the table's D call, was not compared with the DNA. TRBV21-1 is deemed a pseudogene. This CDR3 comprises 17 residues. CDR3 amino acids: CASIPSWRGGGTDTQYF. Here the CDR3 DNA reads TGTGCCAGCATCCCGAGCTGGCGGGGCGGGGGCACAGATACGCAGTATTTT.

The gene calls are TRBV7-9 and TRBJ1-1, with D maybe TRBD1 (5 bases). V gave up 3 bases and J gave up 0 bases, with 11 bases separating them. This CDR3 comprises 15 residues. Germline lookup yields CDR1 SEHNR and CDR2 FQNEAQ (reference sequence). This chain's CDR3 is CASSLTAPLNTEAFF. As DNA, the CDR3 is TGTGCCAGCAGCTTGACAGCTCCTTTGAACACTGAAGCTTTCTTT.

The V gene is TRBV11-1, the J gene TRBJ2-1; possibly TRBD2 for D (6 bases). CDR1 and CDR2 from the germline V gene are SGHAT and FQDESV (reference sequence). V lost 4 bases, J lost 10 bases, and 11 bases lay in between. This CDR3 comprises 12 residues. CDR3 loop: CASSSGLQEQFF. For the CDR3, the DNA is TGTGCCAGCAGCTCCGGACTACAGGAGCAGTTCTTC.

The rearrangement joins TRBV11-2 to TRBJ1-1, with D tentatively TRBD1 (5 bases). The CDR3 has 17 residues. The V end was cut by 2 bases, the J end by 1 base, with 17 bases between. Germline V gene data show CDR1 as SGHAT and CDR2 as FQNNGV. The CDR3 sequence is CASSLWALGGGNTEAFF. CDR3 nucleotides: TGTGCCAGCAGCTTATGGGCCCTCGGGGGGGGGAACACTGAAGCTTTCTTT.